This record covers a single T cell receptor beta chain. This clonotype appeared many times. Its antigen remains unidentified. Base qualities were left out, and no much larger clone turns up one base away. These data originate in a study of CD8+CD57+ T cells in acquired aplastic anemia (dated by TCRdb to about 2018). Concerning the study at large: A mean of around 3.3 ug of DNA, ranging from about 0.19 to 27.4 ug, was extracted from sorted CD4+ and CD8+ cells. Healthy donor samples averaged about 9.8 million reads for CD4+ and roughly 12 million for CD8+ cells. Paper-wide results and their limitations: Twenty-nine CD8+ CDR3 sequences were found in both patients and controls but appeared to be highly expressed in patients and within the immunodominant clones of the patients. No significant difference in CD8+ Simpson's diversity was found between patients and healthy controls (P=0.060).

In the study, sorted CD4+ and CD8+ blood T cells from patients with severe aplastic anemia and from healthy subjects underwent deep sequencing of TCR repertoires. Ficoll-Paque density gradient centrifugation was used to isolate peripheral blood mononuclear cells. CD4+ and CD8+ T cells were sorted by FACS or magnetic beads before DNA extraction. Per the germline V gene (reference sequence), DFQATT is the CDR1 and SNEGSKA is the CDR2. The CDR3 contains 12 residues, cysteine and phenylalanine counted. Just the 36-base CDR3 DNA is kept, in frame starting at base 1. V is pared back by 5 bases and J by 6 bases, with 10 bases lying between the germline termini. Genomic DNA served as template for TCR beta VDJ combination and CDR3 sequence profiling. TCR repertoire sequencing was run on an Illumina HiSeq 2000. On the authors' methods: TRBV/TRBJ rearrangement plots, CDR3 size and DJ length profiles, and Simpson's diversity index were used to assess repertoires. The most abundant DNA sequence in the deep sequencing data was defined as the immunodominant clone. CDR3 amino acid sequences were screened for sharing across subjects and compared with published repertoires and the VDJdb database. TCRdb handled the public reads itself, with Q25 trimming in fastp and clone calling in MiXCR, and kept productive beta chains. Rows with one shared CDR3 protein collapse into an entry with the most common genes and DNA. The V and J calls follow TCRdb's processing rather than the paper's. The sample table records about 160,000 distinct CDR3 sequences; around 40% of these occur just once. Clones ranked in the top ten supply about 1.1% of the sample.

The sample was sorted CD4+, CD8+, or CD8+CD57+ T cells (not recorded which) from PBMCs. This receptor was taken from a human donor in good health. The sequence links TRBV20-1 to TRBJ2-2; the D gene identity is not certain. CDR3 sequence: CSAPVNSGELFF. The DNA sequence is as follows: TGCAGTGCTCCCGTTAACTCCGGGGAGCTGTTTTTT.